This note documents a single TCR beta chain sequence. The target of this receptor is not known. Nothing much larger sits one base from this clone, and base qualities are not available. Library creation used the immunoSEQ multiplex PCR assay. Per the source publication's procedure: During preprocessing, nonproductive sequences were removed, along with CDR3s that did not begin with C, did not end with F or W, or were shorter than 7 amino acids. Antigen-specific clonotypes were called with the MANAFEST web app, based on expansion relative to reference and other culture wells. To be counted as positive, a clone had to show significant expansion compared with the reference culture, at an FDR below 0.05, in 2 of 3 replicate wells. To be called positive, a clone also had to show significant expansion compared with every other tandem well and an odds ratio greater than 5. Pairwise Levenshtein distance, computed with the stringdist R package after three terminal residues were trimmed from each end, was used as the measure of CDR3 homology. In its TCRdb copy, this immuneACCESS table keeps in-frame sequences only and misses some clones. Where compared with another copy, unresolved V genes explain less than half of these, and the others have no known cause. V and J calls and clone size are those listed in that table; D and trimming were worked out from the DNA. In all, the sample holds about 12,000 clones, and 60% to 80% of those were seen once. The top ten constitute under 15% of the sample.

At the junction V is shortened by 3 bases and J by 3 bases, with 17 bases in between. The CDR1 and CDR2 encoded by the germline V gene are MGHRA and YSYEKL. The CDR3 has 16 amino acids, counting the end cysteine and phenylalanine. This entry keeps only the CDR3 DNA: 48 bases, framed from base 1. CD4+ T cells from unexposed donors were collected before the COVID-19 pandemic (2011-2018). Following 10 days of culture, the EasySep CD4+ T cell isolation kit was used to isolate CD4+ T cells. As cell number allowed, CD4+ T cells from unexposed donors were tested for reactivity to SARS-CoV-2 S and N and to four common cold coronavirus spike pools. PBMCs were cultured at approximately 2 million per well in IMDM supplemented with 5% human AB serum and 8 to 10 IU/ml IL-2. Half of the culture medium was replaced with fresh IL-2-containing medium on days 3 and 7. In general, triplicate replicate wells were used for every peptide culture condition. Leukapheresis product for the unexposed donors was purchased commercially. PBMCs were isolated from leukapheresis product or whole blood by Ficoll-Paque PLUS gradient centrifugation. The PBMCs went either fresh into the expansion assay or into cryopreservation at -140 degrees C. The QIAamp Micro DNA Kit was used to extract genomic DNA from the CD4+ T cells.

This entry comes from a study of CD4 T cells in relation to SARS-CoV-2 and coronaviruses (dated by TCRdb to about 2021). For context, the study as a whole: In the ViraFEST assay, PBMCs were cultured with antigen for 10 days, after which TCR beta CDR3s were sequenced to identify clonal expansions specific to the antigen. An HIV-1 Nef peptide pool or a culture without peptide was used as the negative reference condition. A different TCR-beta assay, based on Illumina, was used to sequence expansion assays from other donors in the study. Samples from a few pre-COVID donors and the naive versus memory experiments were sequenced with the Adaptive Biotechnologies TCR-sequencing kit; other data were Illumina-based. Memory CD4+ T cell crossreactivity between SARS-CoV-2 and common cold coronavirus spike proteins was assessed at the TCR clonotype level in the study. HLA restriction was mapped for shared crossreactive spike epitopes using patient-derived lymphoblastoid cell lines. Overall study results and their limits: No donor contributed both pre-pandemic and post-infection samples, which limited tracing the source of pre-existing responses. The study was limited by small numbers of patients and tested TCRs. Compared with monoreactive clones, crossreactive clones had significantly weaker SARS-CoV-2-driven expansion, a result consistent with antigenic imprinting. Crossreactivity analysis was centred on spike protein, so crossreactivity against other viral proteins was not assessed. Approximately 60% of donors had memory CD4+ clonotypes that crossrecognized SARS-CoV-2 and at least one common cold coronavirus spike.

Input material: CD4+ T cells from PBMCs, cultured in vitro. The origin of this receptor is a human donor in good health. The sequence links TRBV4-1 to TRBJ1-1, with the D gene not confidently named. The nucleotides read TGCGCCAGCAGCCACAGCTACCCCCTAAGGGACACTGAAGCTTTCTTT. Its protein reads: CASSHSYPLRDTEAFF.